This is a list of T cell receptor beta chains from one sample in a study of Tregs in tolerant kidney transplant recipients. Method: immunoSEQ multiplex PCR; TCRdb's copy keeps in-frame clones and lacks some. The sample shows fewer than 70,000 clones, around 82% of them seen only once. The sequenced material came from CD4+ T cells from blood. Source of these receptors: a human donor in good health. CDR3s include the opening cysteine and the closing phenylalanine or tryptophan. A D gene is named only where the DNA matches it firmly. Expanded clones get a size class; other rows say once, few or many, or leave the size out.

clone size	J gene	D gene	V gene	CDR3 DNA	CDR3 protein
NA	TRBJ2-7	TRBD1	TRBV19	TGTGCCAGTAGTATCCCCGGACAGGCCCCCGAGCAGTACTTC	CASSIPGQAPEQYF
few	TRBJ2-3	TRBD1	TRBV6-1	TGTGCCAGCAGATGGACAGGGACGGCCGATACGCAGTATTTT	CASRWTGTADTQYF
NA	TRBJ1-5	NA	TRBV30	TGTGCCTGGAGTGTGGGAGACAGTAGGAATCAGCCCCAGCATTTT	CAWSVGDSRNQPQHF
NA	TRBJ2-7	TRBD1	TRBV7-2	TGTGCCAGCAGCTTAGTGGGACAGGGCGAGCAGTACTTC	CASSLVGQGEQYF
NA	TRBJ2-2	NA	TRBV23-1	TGCGCCAGCAGTCAACCCCCCGCCGGGGAGCTGTTTTTT	CASSQPPAGELFF
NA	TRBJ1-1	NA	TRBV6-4	TGTGCCAGCAGTGCGGTCCTGAACACTGAAGCTTTCTTT	CASSAVLNTEAFF
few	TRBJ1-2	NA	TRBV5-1	TGCGCCAGCAGCCTCGAACAGGGTCGGGGCTATGGCTACACCTTC	CASSLEQGRGYGYTF
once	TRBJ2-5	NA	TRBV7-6	TGTGCCAGCAGCTCTCAAATCGGGGGCCAAGAGACCCAGTACTTC	CASSSQIGGQETQYF
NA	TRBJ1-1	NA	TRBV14	TGTGCCAGCGGGGAACTTGAAGCTTTCTTT	CASGELEAFF
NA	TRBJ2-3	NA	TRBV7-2	TGTGCCAGCAGCTTAGGCGGGCCTAACACAGATACGCAGTATTTT	CASSLGGPNTDTQYF
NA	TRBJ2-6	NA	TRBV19	TGTGCCAGTAGAGTCCATTCGCCCTCTGGGGCCAACGTCCTGACTTTC	CASRVHSPSGANVLTF
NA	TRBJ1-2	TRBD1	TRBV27	TGTGCCAGCAGACAGAACAGGGGCGTCGTTGGCTACACCTTC	CASRQNRGVVGYTF
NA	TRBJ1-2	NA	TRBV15	TGTGCCACCAGCCTAGACGGGATCAACTATGGCTACACCTTC	CATSLDGINYGYTF
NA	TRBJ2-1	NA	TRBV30	TGTGCCTGGAGGGGTAGGACTCACTACTACTACAATGAGCAGTTCTTC	CAWRGRTHYYYNEQFF
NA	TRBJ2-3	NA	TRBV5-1	TGCGCCAGCAGCTCGGACAGATTTAGCACAGATACGCAGTATTTT	CASSSDRFSTDTQYF
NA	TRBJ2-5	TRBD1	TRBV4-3	TGCGCCAGCAGCCGGACAGGGGGACAAGAGACCCAGTACTTC	CASSRTGGQETQYF
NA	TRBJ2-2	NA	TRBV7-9	TGTGCCAGCAGCCCCCGCACCGGGGAGCTGTTTTTT	CASSPRTGELFF
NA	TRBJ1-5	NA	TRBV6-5	TGTGCCAGCAGGCCTTATAGCAATCAGCCCCAGCATTTT	CASRPYSNQPQHF
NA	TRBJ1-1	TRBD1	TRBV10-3	TGTGCCACAAACAGGGGAGATAACACTGAAGCTTTCTTT	CATNRGDNTEAFF
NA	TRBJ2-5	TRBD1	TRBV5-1	TGCGCCAGCAGCACCCAAACAGGGGAGTCGGAGACCCAGTACTTC	CASSTQTGESETQYF
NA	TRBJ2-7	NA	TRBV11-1	TGTGCCAGCAGCCGCCAACTAGGAGTCGGCGAGCAGTACTTC	CASSRQLGVGEQYF
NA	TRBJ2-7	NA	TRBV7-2	TGTGCCAGCAGCTTAGCCGGAAACTACGAGCAGTACTTC	CASSLAGNYEQYF
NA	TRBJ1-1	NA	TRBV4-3	TGCGCCAGCAGCCAATCTTCCGCCAGGGACACTGAAGCTTTCTTT	CASSQSSARDTEAFF
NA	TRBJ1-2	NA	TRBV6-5	TGTGCCAGCAGCCGGGCCTTTACCTATGGCTACACCTTC	CASSRAFTYGYTF
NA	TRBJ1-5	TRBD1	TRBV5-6	TGTGCCAGCAGCTTGAAGGGGGCGCCCGGCAATCAGCCCCAGCATTTT	CASSLKGAPGNQPQHF
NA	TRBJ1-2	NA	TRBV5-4	TGTGCCAGCAGCTTGGGGGCGCCAGGGACGGCATATGGCTACACCTTC	CASSLGAPGTAYGYTF
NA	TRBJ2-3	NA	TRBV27	TGTGCCAGCAGCCCTACCTCCTCCACAGATACGCAGTATTTT	CASSPTSSTDTQYF
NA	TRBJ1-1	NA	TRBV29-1	TGCAGCGTTCACAAGTCCCGACAGGCCGTGAACACTGAAGCTTTCTTT	CSVHKSRQAVNTEAFF
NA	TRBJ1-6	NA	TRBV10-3	TGTGCCATCAGAACAGGGCCTGATAATTCACCCCTCCACTTT	CAIRTGPDNSPLHF
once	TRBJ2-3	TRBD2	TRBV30	TGTGCCTGGAGTGTACTGACGGGACTAGCGGGAGGACTTTCCGATACGCAGTATTTT	CAWSVLTGLAGGLSDTQYF
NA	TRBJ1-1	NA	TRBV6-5	TGTGCCAGCAAGCAAGCGGGGGGCTTGTCAGAAGCTTTCTTT	CASKQAGGLSEAFF
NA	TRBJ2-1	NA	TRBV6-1	TGTGCCAGCTCGCGCTATTCTACCTACAATGAGCAGTTCTTC	CASSRYSTYNEQFF
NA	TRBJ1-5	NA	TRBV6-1	TGTGCCAGCAGGAGAGGGTATAGCAATCAGCCCCAGCATTTT	CASRRGYSNQPQHF
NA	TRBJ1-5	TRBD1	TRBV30	TGTGCCTGGAGTTTCAAGCGGACAGGGTCTCAGCCCCAGCATTTT	CAWSFKRTGSQPQHF
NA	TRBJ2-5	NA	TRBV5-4	TGTGGGGTGGGGGGCCTCCAAGAGACCCAGTACTTC	CGVGGLQETQYF
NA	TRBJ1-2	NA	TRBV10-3	TGTGCCACCCAGCAGGCATATGGCTACACCTTC	CATQQAYGYTF
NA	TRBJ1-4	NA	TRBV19	TGTGCCAGTCGCTTGGAACAGGGATCGGATGAAAAACTGTTTTTT	CASRLEQGSDEKLFF
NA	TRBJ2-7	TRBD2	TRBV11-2	TGTGCCAGCAGCTTAGAACTAGCGGGGGGGCACCTCTTC	CASSLELAGGHLF
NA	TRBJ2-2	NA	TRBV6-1	TGTGCCAGCATGCCCCAGGGGAGCTACACCGGGGAGCTGTTTTTT	CASMPQGSYTGELFF
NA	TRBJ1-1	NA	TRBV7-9	TGTGCCAGCAACTCTAGGGAGGGTAAGGGAATGAACACTGAAGCTTTCTTT	CASNSREGKGMNTEAFF
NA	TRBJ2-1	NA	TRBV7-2	TGTGCCAGCAGCTTAGGCCCCCTTCTGAAGGGAACCTACAATGAGCAGTTCTTC	CASSLGPLLKGTYNEQFF
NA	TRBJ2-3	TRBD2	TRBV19	TGTGCCAGTAGTAGAGGGAGGGTCTCTCATACGCAGTATTTT	CASSRGRVSHTQYF
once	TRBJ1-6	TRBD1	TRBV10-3	TGTGCCATCAGTGAACGAGGAGGCGGGACAGGGGATTCACCCCTCCACTTT	CAISERGGGTGDSPLHF
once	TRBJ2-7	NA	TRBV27	TGTGCCAGCAGTACCCGACAGGCGTTTGTGATGTACGAGCAGTACTTC	CASSTRQAFVMYEQYF
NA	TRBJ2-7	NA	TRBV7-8	TGTGCCAGCAGCGTCTTTGTGACGGGCATCTCCTACGAGCAGTACTTC	CASSVFVTGISYEQYF